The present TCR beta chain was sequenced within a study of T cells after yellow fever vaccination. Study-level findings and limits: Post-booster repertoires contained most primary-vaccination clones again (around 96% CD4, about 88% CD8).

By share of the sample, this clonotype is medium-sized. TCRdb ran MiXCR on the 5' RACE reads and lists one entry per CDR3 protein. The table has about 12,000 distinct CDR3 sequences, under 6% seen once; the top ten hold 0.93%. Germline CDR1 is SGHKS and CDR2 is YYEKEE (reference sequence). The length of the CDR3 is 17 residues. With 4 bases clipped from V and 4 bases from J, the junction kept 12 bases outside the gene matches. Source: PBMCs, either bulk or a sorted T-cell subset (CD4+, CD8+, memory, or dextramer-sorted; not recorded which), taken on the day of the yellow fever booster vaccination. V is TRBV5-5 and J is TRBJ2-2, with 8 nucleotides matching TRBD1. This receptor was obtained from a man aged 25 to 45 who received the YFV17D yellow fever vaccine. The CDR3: CASSHPPTGASTGELFF. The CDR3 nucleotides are TGTGCCAGCAGCCATCCACCGACAGGGGCGTCCACCGGGGAGCTGTTTTTT.